These 25 T cell receptor beta chains were all obtained from the same sample, sequenced in a study of brain metastases from non-small cell lung cancer. The assay was immunoSEQ multiplex PCR, and TCRdb's table has in-frame clones only and misses some. The sample holds 14,000 to 15,000 clones; over 75% are singletons and the top ten take roughly 7.1%. What was sequenced was primary lung tumor tissue. Every receptor here comes from a donor aged 40 or older with non-small cell lung cancer.

This clone was detected only once. V is TRBV30 and J is TRBJ1-2; D is possibly TRBD1 (6 bases). The V end was cut by 2 bases, the J end by 4 bases, with 17 bases between. The length of the CDR3 is 15 residues. Germline CDR1 is GTSNPN and CDR2 is SVGIG (reference sequence). The CDR3 DNA reads as TGTGCCTGGAGTATCGATGAGGGGGATCCCTATGGCTACACCTTC. Protein sequence: CAWSIDEGDPYGYTF.

This chain links TRBV6-5 with TRBJ1-2, with D possibly being TRBD1 (5 bases). CDR1 and CDR2 from the germline V gene are MNHEY and SVGAGI. This CDR3 has 14 residues. Trimming took off 2 bases at V and 3 bases at J, with 10 bases between the two ends. CDR3 region: CASSYQGLDYGYTF. For the CDR3, the DNA is TGTGCCAGCAGTTACCAGGGTCTGGACTATGGCTACACCTTC.

This chain links TRBV29-1 with TRBJ2-7; either TRBD1 or TRBD2 may fit D (5 bases each). Trimming pared 6 bases from V and 3 bases from J, leaving 21 bases between. CDR1 SQVTM and CDR2 ANQGSEA come from the germline V gene. The CDR3 length is 15 residues. The CDR3 DNA reads as TGCAGCGTGGGGGTGGAAAGGCCTCAATTCTACGAGCAGTACTTC. Its protein is CSVGVERPQFYEQYF.

This chain joins TRBV7-3 and TRBJ2-3; no clear D gene. V lost 5 bases and J lost 2, with 8 bases in between. Germline CDR1 and CDR2: SGHTA and FQGTGA. The CDR3 is made up of 13 amino acids. This CDR3 reads CASSQDPTDTQYF. CDR3 bases: TGTGCCAGCAGCCAGGACCCCACAGATACGCAGTATTTT.

This clone occurred a few times. This sequence joins TRBV2 and TRBJ2-2; possibly TRBD1 for D (6 bases). With 4 bases removed from V and 8 bases from J, the gap between germline ends came to 8 bases. This CDR3 has 12 amino acids. Germline V gives CDR1 SNHLY, CDR2 FYNNEI. CDR3 DNA: TGTGCCAGCAGTGCAGGGGTGGGGGAGCTGTTTTTT. Amino acids: CASSAGVGELFF.

This chain connects TRBV5-1 to TRBJ2-6; D is possibly TRBD1 (6 bases). Germline V gives CDR1 SGHRS, CDR2 YFSETQ. Trimming removed 3 bases at V and 1 base at J, with 17 bases between. CDR3 length: 18 amino acids. The CDR3 DNA sequence: TGCGCCAGCAGCTATAGGGGGACCTCTGGTTCTGGGGCCAACGTCCTGACTTTC. As protein: CASSYRGTSGSGANVLTF.

This chain uses TRBV27 with TRBJ2-1, with unresolved D. V was pared by 5 bases and J by 0 bases, with 11 bases between. The CDR3 has 15 residues. From germline, CDR1 is MNHEY and CDR2 SMNVEV (reference sequence). The CDR3 DNA is TGTGCCAGCAGTCCCGCTTTAGGCTCCTACAATGAGCAGTTCTTC. This codes for CASSPALGSYNEQFF.

DNA for the CDR3: TGTGCCAGCAGTTTGGTCGGACTGAACACTGAAGCTTTCTTT. It translates to CASSLVGLNTEAFF. The chain carries TRBV6-1 and TRBJ1-1; D unresolved. V lost 5 bases to trimming and J lost 0 bases, with 10 bases between them. CDR1 is MNHNS, CDR2 SASEGT, per germline. This CDR3 comprises 14 residues.

The chain joins TRBV5-1 to TRBJ2-7; 11 nucleotides agree with TRBD1. The V and J ends lost 4 bases and 3 bases, in that order; junction bases with no gene match: 9. The CDR3 is 16 amino acids. Germline V lookup: CDR1 SGHRS, CDR2 YFSETQ. The DNA for the CDR3 is TGCGCCAGCAGCCTCGCCGGGACAGGGGGGTTCTACGAGCAGTACTTC. Its translation is CASSLAGTGGFYEQYF.

This rearrangement joins TRBV4-3 to TRBJ2-3; 8 nucleotides agree with TRBD2. Trimming cost V 4 bases and J 1 base; bases outside gene matches: 10. The CDR3 length is 17 residues. The germline V gene encodes CDR1 LGHNA and CDR2 YSLEER. CDR3: CASSPSWGAGGTDTQYF. CDR3 in DNA: TGCGCCAGCAGCCCCAGTTGGGGAGCGGGGGGCACAGATACGCAGTATTTT.

This clone has a handful of counts. This chain connects TRBV4-1 to TRBJ1-1, with D possibly TRBD1 on 6 matching bases. CDR1 and CDR2 (germline): MGHRA, YSYEKL. The germline V and J ends were trimmed by 3 bases and 5 bases, with 16 bases remaining between them. The CDR3 consists of 15 residues. The CDR3 loop is CASSQARTDITEAFF. The CDR3 nucleotides read TGCGCCAGCAGCCAGGCGCGGACAGATATAACTGAAGCTTTCTTT.

V usage is TRBV7-7 and J usage is TRBJ2-5; TRBD2 matches at 13 bases. CDR1 and CDR2 from the germline V gene are SSHAT and FNYEAQ (reference sequence). The trim removed 5 bases at V and 4 bases at J, leaving 7 bases unmatched. This CDR3 comprises 16 residues. Here the CDR3 reads CASSPGGLAGTETQYF. CDR3 sequence (DNA): TGTGCCAGCAGCCCCGGGGGACTAGCGGGGACAGAGACCCAGTACTTC.

The CDR3 nucleotides read TGCGCCAGCAGCTTCCGGGAGTCTAACTATGGCTACACCTTC. Its translation: CASSFRESNYGYTF. The chain couples TRBV5-1 to TRBJ1-2; D gene unclear. The CDR3 runs 14 residues. Trimming removed 2 bases from V and 0 bases from J, with 8 bases in between. CDR1 SGHRS and CDR2 YFSETQ come from the germline V gene.

The J gene is TRBJ2-1, the V gene TRBV5-1; D gene uncertain. V was trimmed by 4 bases and J by 8 bases, leaving 10 bases between them. This CDR3 has 12 amino acids. In germline, CDR1 is SGHRS, CDR2 YFSETQ. CDR3 nucleotides: TGCGCCAGCAGCCCGCAATCCTATGAGCAGTTCTTC. Translating it yields CASSPQSYEQFF.

Points on this clone: The junction departs from the called germline gene at one end, perhaps through a read error. CDR3 DNA: TGTGCCAGCAGCTTAGGCCTGGGAGGCACTGAAGTTTTCTTT. This translates into CASSLGLGGTEVFF. The rearrangement links TRBV7-9 to TRBJ1-1; D gene ambiguous. This CDR3 is 14 amino acids long. Per the germline V gene, CDR1 is SEHNR and CDR2 is FQNEAQ (reference sequence).

This rearrangement joins TRBV27 to TRBJ1-1, with a possible D match to TRBD1 (6 bases). This CDR3 has 13 amino acids. V shed 6 bases and J shed 5 bases, with 13 bases lying between them. Germline V gives CDR1 MNHEY, CDR2 SMNVEV (reference sequence). The CDR3 DNA follows: TGTGCCAGCAGCCAGGGGAGGGGTACTGAAGCTTTCTTT. Its translation is CASSQGRGTEAFF.

The genes are TRBV21-1 and TRBJ2-3; TRBD2, the D gene given by the table, was not confirmed from the DNA. TRBV21-1 is described as a pseudogene. CDR3 length: 16 amino acids. The CDR3 region is CASSKEYRERTDTQYF. DNA of the CDR3: TGTGCCAGCAGCAAAGAGTATCGAGAGCGCACAGATACGCAGTATTTT.

In this sample, this clone is medium-sized. The chain has TRBV7-3 and TRBJ1-3; D is undetermined. CDR1 is SGHTA, CDR2 FQGTGA, per germline. V lost 5 bases and J lost 3, with 8 bases in between. This CDR3 comprises 13 residues. The CDR3, as DNA: TGTGCCAGCAGCCCCCAGAGTGGAAACACCATATATTTT. This gives the protein CASSPQSGNTIYF.

The chain carries TRBV4-2 and TRBJ2-7, with 9 bases matching TRBD1. This CDR3 comprises 15 residues. Germline V gives CDR1 LGHNA, CDR2 YNFKEQ. Unmatched junction bases numbered 5, after V lost 1 base and J lost 4 bases. DNA for the CDR3: TGTGCCAGCAGCCAAGGACAGGGGGTTCATTACGAGCAGTACGTC. Its translation: CASSQGQGVHYEQYV.

This clone was seen once. This rearrangement joins TRBV3-1 (or the pseudogene TRBV3-2) to TRBJ2-5; tentative D call: TRBD1 (5 bases). The V end was cut by 6 bases, the J end by 4 bases, with 15 bases between. Germline V lookup: CDR1 LGHDT, CDR2 YNNKEL (reference sequence). CDR3 length equals 14 residues. This chain's CDR3 is CASRRNQGGETQYF. Written as DNA, the CDR3 is TGTGCCAGCAGACGAAATCAGGGTGGAGAGACCCAGTACTTC.

The chain has TRBV12-5 and TRBJ2-5, with TRBD2 identical over 16 bases. There are 17 residues in the CDR3. Germline CDR1 and CDR2: LGHNT and FRNRAP. The J segment lost 0 bases and the V segment lost 6 bases, leaving 4 bases of the junction unmatched. The CDR3 spells CASGTGLAGGYQETQYF. Written as DNA, the CDR3 is TGTGCTAGTGGCACGGGACTAGCGGGGGGGTACCAAGAGACCCAGTACTTC. Based on the CDR3 plus reference TRBV12-5 and TRBJ2-5, the full variable domain is DARVTQTPRHKVTEMGQEVTMRCQPILGHNTVFWYRQTMMQGLELLAYFRNRAPLDDSGMPKDRFSAEMPDATLATLKIQPSEPRDSAVYFCASGTGLAGGYQETQYFGPGTRLLVL.

The chain uses TRBV5-1 and TRBJ1-5, with D perhaps TRBD1 (5 bases). CDR1 and CDR2 (germline): SGHRS, YFSETQ. Trimming cost V 4 bases and J 5 bases, with 16 bases left between them. The CDR3 is 15 residues long. In DNA form, the CDR3 reads TGCGCCAGCAGCCCCCGTCCGGGGCCGGATCAGCCCCAGCATTTT. Its protein product is CASSPRPGPDQPQHF.

The chain has TRBV5-1 and TRBJ1-1, with TRBD1 matching 9 bases. The CDR3 totals 16 residues. The germline gives CDR1 SGHRS, CDR2 YFSETQ. V dropped 6 bases and J dropped 5; count of bases not matched to a gene: 14. In DNA, the CDR3 is TGCGCCAGCACTTTGGAGGACAGGGGTTCACGAACTGAAGCTTTCTTT. Its protein is CASTLEDRGSRTEAFF.

As concerns this clone: Within the sample, other DNA sequences also encode this same CDR3. The genes are TRBV19 and TRBJ2-4; 10 bases map to TRBD1. The CDR3 totals 14 residues. V trimming: 5 bases; J trimming: 10 bases; junction bases outside the gene matches: 8. Germline V gene data show CDR1 as LNHDA and CDR2 as SQIVND (reference sequence). This CDR3 reads CASSPSGQGNIQYF. The CDR3 bases are TGTGCCAGTAGTCCATCGGGACAGGGGAATATTCAGTACTTC.

The chain employs TRBV5-5 and TRBJ1-1, with D possibly TRBD1 on 6 matching bases. CDR1 is SGHKS and CDR2 is YYEKEE in the germline V gene (reference sequence). The CDR3 has 15 residues. Trimming left V 2 bases short and J 4 bases short, with 15 bases between. CDR3 amino acids: CASSLQGGGVTEAFF. The CDR3 DNA reads as TGTGCCAGCAGCTTACAGGGTGGGGGCGTCACTGAAGCTTTCTTT.